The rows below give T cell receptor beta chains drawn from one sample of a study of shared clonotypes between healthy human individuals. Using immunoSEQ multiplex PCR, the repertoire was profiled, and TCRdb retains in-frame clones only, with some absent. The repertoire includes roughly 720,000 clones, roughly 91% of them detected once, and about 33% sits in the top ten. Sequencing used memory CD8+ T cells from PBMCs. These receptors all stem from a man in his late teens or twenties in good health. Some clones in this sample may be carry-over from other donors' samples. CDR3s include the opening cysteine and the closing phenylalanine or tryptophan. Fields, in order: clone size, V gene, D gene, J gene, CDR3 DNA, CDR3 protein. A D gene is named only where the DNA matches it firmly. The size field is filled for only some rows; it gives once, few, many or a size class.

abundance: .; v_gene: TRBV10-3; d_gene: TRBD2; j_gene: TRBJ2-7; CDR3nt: TGTGCCATCTCCGCGGGGGGGGTAACCGAGCAGTACTTC; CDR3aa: CAISAGGVTEQYF
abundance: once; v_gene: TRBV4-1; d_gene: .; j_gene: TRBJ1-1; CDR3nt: TGCGCCAGCAGCCAAGATAGGCAGGGAGGGTCTAAGGAAGCTTTCTTT; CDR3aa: CASSQDRQGGSKEAFF
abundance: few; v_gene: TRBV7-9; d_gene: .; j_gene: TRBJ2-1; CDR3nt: TGTGCCAGCAGCCCCCCGGGGAGTGAGCAGTTCTTC; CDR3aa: CASSPPGSEQFF
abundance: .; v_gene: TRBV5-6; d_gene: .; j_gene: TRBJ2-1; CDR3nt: TGTGCCAGCAGCGAAAGATTAAAAAATGAGCAGTTCTTC; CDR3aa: CASSERLKNEQFF
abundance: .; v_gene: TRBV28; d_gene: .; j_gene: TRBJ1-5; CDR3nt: TGTGCCAGCAGCCCCAGACAGAATCAGCCCCAGCATTTT; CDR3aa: CASSPRQNQPQHF
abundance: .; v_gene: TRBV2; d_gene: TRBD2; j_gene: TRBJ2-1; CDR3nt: TGTGCCAGCCTGGGACTAGCGGGAGGGAATGAGCAGTTCTTC; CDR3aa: CASLGLAGGNEQFF
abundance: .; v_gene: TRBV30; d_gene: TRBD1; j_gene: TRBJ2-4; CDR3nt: TGTGCCTGGAGTGGACAGGGTAACATTCAGTACTTC; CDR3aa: CAWSGQGNIQYF
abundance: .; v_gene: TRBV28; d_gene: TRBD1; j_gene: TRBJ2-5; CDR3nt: TGTGCCAGCAGTTTACAGGGGGCCTTGGAGACCCAGTACTTC; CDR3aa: CASSLQGALETQYF
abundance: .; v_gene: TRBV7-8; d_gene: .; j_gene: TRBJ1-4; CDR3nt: TGTGCCAGCAGCTTAGCAGGGGGGGCTGAAAAACTGTTTTTT; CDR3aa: CASSLAGGAEKLFF
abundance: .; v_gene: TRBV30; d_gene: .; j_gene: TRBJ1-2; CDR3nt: TGTGCCGGGAGGGGTTATGGCTACACCTTC; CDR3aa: CAGRGYGYTF
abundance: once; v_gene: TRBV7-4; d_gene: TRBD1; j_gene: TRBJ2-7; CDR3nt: TGTGCCAGCAGGGGACAGAACTCCTACGAGCAGTACTTC; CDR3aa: CASRGQNSYEQYF
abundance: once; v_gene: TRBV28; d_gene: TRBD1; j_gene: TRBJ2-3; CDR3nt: TGTGCCAGCAGTTTGTATGAGGGGGCGGTTATAGATACGCAGTATTTT; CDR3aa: CASSLYEGAVIDTQYF
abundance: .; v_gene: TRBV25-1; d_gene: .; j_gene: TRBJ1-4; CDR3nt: TGTGCCAGCAGTGAATTTGGTGCAACTAATGAAAAACTGTTTTTT; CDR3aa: CASSEFGATNEKLFF
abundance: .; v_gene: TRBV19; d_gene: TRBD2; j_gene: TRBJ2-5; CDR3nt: TGTGCCAGTAGGCCTAGCGGGAGTCATCCTCTTGAGACCCAGTACTTC; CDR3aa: CASRPSGSHPLETQYF
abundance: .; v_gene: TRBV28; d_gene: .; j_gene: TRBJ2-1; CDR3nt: TGTGCCAGCAGTTGGACTATCGATCCATCTAATGAGCAGTTCTTC; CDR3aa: CASSWTIDPSNEQFF
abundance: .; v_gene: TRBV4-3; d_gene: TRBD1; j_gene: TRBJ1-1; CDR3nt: TGCGCCAGCAGCCCTGACAGGGGGCCCACTGAAGCTTTCTTT; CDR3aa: CASSPDRGPTEAFF
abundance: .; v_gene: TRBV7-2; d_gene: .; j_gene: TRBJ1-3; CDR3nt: TGTGCCAGCAGCCCTCCGGGGCCGACTAGAGGAAACACCATATATTTT; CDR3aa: CASSPPGPTRGNTIYF
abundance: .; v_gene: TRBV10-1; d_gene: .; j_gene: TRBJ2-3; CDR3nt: TGCGCCAGCAGTGAAATCGGAGATGCGGATACGCAGTATTTT; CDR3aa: CASSEIGDADTQYF
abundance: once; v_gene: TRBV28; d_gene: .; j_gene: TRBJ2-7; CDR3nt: TGTGCCAGCAGTCTACCGGGACTCACCTCCTCCTACGAGCAGTACTTC; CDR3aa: CASSLPGLTSSYEQYF
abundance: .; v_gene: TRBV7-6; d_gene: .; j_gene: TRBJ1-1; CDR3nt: TGTGCCAGCAGCCCGGGACTGCTGAACACTGAAGCTTTCTTT; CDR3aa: CASSPGLLNTEAFF
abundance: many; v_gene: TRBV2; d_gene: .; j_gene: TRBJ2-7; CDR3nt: TGTGCCAGCAATCTCCAGTCCTACGAGCAGTACTTC; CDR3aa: CASNLQSYEQYF
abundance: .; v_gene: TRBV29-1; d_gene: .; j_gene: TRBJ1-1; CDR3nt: TGCAGCGTTGTAGGCGCAAACACTGAAGCTTTCTTT; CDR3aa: CSVVGANTEAFF
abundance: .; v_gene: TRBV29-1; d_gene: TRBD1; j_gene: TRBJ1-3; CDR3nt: TGCAGCGTCCAGGGGGGTAGTGCTGGAAACACCATATATTTT; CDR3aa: CSVQGGSAGNTIYF
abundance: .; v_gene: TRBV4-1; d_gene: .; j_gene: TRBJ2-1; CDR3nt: TGCGCCAGCAGCCAAGGGGCGGGATTGGAGAATGAGCAGTTCTTC; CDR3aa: CASSQGAGLENEQFF
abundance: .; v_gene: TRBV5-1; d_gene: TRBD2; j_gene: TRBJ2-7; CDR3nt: TGCGCCAGCAGCTTGCGGCTAGCGGGAGGGATCGACGAGCAGTACTTC; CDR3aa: CASSLRLAGGIDEQYF
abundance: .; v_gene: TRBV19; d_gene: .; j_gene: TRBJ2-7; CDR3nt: TGTGCCAGTAGAATGGGAAGGGAGCAGTACTTC; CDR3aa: CASRMGREQYF
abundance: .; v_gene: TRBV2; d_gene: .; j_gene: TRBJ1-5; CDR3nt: TGTGCCAGCAGTGAAGCGCTTCTGGGGCCTAGCAATCAGCCCCAGCATTTT; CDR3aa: CASSEALLGPSNQPQHF
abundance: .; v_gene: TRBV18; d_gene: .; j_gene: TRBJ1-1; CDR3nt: TGTGCCAGCTCACCCCTTCAACTTGACAGGATGAACACTGAAGCTTTCTTT; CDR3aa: CASSPLQLDRMNTEAFF
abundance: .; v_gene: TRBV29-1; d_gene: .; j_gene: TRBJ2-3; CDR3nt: TGCAGCGTGACAAGCCCGGGACGGGAGCAGTATTTT; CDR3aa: CSVTSPGREQYF
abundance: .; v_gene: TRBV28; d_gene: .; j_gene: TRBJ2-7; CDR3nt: TGTGCCAGCAGCGGGACAAGGAGTTACGAGCAGTACTTC; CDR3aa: CASSGTRSYEQYF
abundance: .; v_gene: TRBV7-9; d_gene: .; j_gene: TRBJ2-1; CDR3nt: TGTGCCAGCAGCTTTCAGGGCTTGGGGCTCCATGAGCAGTTCTTC; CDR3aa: CASSFQGLGLHEQFF
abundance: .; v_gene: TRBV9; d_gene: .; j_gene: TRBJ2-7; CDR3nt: TGTGCCAGCAGCGTAGGAGGCGGGAAGGACTACGAGCAGTACTTC; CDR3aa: CASSVGGGKDYEQYF
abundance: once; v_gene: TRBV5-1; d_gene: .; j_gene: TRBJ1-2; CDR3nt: TGCGCCAGCAGGGGCAGGGACGGCTATGGCTACACCTTC; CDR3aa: CASRGRDGYGYTF
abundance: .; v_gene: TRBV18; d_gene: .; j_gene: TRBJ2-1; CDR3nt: TGTGCCAGCTCACGCCTCGGGGGGCAGGGGCAGTTCTTC; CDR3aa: CASSRLGGQGQFF
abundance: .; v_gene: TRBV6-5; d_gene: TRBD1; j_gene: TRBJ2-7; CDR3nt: TGTGCCAGCAGTTACGGACAGGGGGCATACGAGCAGTACTTC; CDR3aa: CASSYGQGAYEQYF
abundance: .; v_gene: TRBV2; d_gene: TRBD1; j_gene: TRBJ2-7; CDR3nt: TGTGCCAGCATGTGGGTGAGGGCCAGGGGGATCGGTATTTCCTACGAGCAGTACTTC; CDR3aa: CASMWVRARGIGISYEQYF
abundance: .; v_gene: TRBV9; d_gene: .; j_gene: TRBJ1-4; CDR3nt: TGTGCCAGCAGCGTAGGGGGCGGTCTACGGGAAAAACTGTTTTTT; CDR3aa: CASSVGGGLREKLFF